This T cell receptor (beta chain) was recorded in a study of cytomegalovirus exposure and HLA in healthy donors. The assay was immunoSEQ multiplex PCR, and TCRdb's table has in-frame clones only and misses some. The sample lists over 250,000 clones, roughly nine tenths occurring once. The germline CDR1 and CDR2 sequences are MNHEY and SVGAGI. The CDR3 runs to 14 residues. V trimming: 8 bases; J trimming: 5 bases; junction bases outside the gene matches: 6. The sequence was collected from a woman in her 30s in good health and CMV-seropositive. Sequenced material: PBMCs. The chain links TRBV6-5 to TRBJ2-2, with TRBD1 matching 9 bases. The CDR3 reads CASDRQGGTGELFF. CDR3 bases: TGTGCCAGCGATAGACAGGGGGGGACCGGGGAGCTGTTTTTT.